The source of this TCR beta chain is a study of blood T cells in healthy people across ages. Study overall: About one barcoded TCR beta cDNA was captured per two T cells.

Extracted total RNA amounted to at least 5.5 micrograms for each sample. This clonotype was picked up a small number of times. With 4 bases clipped from V and 5 bases from J, the junction kept 10 bases outside the gene matches. In germline, CDR1 is LNHDA, CDR2 SQIVND (reference sequence). This CDR3 is 16 amino acids long. Primed by a sample-barcoded 5' primer and a J-beta primer mix, a second PCR proceeded for roughly 7 to 12 cycles. Tags on each cDNA molecule came from a template-switch adaptor with 12 random nucleotides. Each CDR3 protein gets one entry after TCRdb re-called the 5' RACE reads with MiXCR. The table includes around 1.1 million distinct CDR3 sequences, around two fifths detected once.

This chain connects TRBV19 to TRBJ1-5; 8 nucleotides match TRBD1. This clonotype was sampled from a man younger than 35 in good health. The sequencing sample was made of blood. The DNA of the CDR3 is TGTGCCAGTAGTACCCTACAGGGGGTGAGGGATCAGCCCCAGCATTTT. Its translation: CASSTLQGVRDQPQHF.